Here is one TCR beta chain with its context. This clonotype was recorded a few times. It lacks a known antigen. No much larger clone is present one base from it, and per-base qualities are unavailable. The data were produced on an Illumina HiSeq 2500. Quantitative 5'-RACE with molecular barcodes was used to prepare TCR beta libraries. The paper's data handling went like this. Disease-linked TCR variants were identified with a new computational method built on a probabilistic model of VDJ rearrangement. The raw public data were reprocessed by TCRdb itself: fastp quality trimming at Q25, MiXCR clonotype calling, in-frame beta chains only. Duplicate CDR3 protein sequences are folded into a single record with the most common DNA and genes. Clone size and V and J calls follow TCRdb, not the original study. The sample table lists 350,000 or so distinct CDR3 sequences, less than 9.5% of them with a count of one. The ten largest clonotypes hold less than 15% of the sample.

The entry originates in a study of CD8 T cells in ankylosing spondylitis (dated by TCRdb to the late 2010s). A note on the overall study: T cell receptor beta repertoires were profiled in healthy donors and ankylosing spondylitis patients so that disease-linked TCR variants could be found. In total, the full study cohort was made up of some 100 healthy donors and about two dozen ankylosing spondylitis patients. Peripheral blood samples were taken, and synovial fluid was additionally collected from ankylosing spondylitis patients.

V lost 3 bases and J lost 6 bases; the stretch between them is 12 bases long. Its CDR3 holds 14 amino acids, cysteine through phenylalanine. CDR3 DNA only is kept here, 42 bases in frame from base 1. For CDR1 and CDR2, the germline V gene lists MNHNS and SASEGT. What the study reported, not specific to this receptor: Some TCR beta motif variants had previously been reported in synovial fluid and blood of reactive arthritis patients, which suggested common disease-initiation mechanisms. Blood from ankylosing spondylitis patients appeared to be characterized by a TCR beta motif made up of several highly homologous amino acid variants. The disease-linked clones were reported to be significantly enriched in matched synovial fluid samples from ankylosing spondylitis patients. The disease-linked clones had a CD8+ phenotype and were found at relatively low frequencies in peripheral blood.

Here the chain combines TRBV6-1 and TRBJ1-5, with a tentative D gene TRBD1 over 5 matching bases. The sequenced sample consisted of blood, either unsorted or a sorted T cell fraction (not recorded which). The sequence came from a male donor with ankylosing spondylitis. In nucleotide form, the sequence is TGTGCCAGCAGTGATCGGCAGGGCGGTCAGCCCCAGCATTTT. Translated, this is CASSDRQGGQPQHF.